This record concerns one T cell receptor beta chain sequence. Its antigen is unknown. Sequencing used immunoSEQ multiplex PCR; TCRdb keeps in-frame clones, though not all of them. The repertoire consists of approximately 47,000 clones, with about 70% occurring once and the leading ten covering roughly 10%. The data stem from a study of vaccination effects on CD4 cells after COVID-19. Background on the study: Viral peptide pools were used in the ViraFEST assay to expand antigen-specific CD4+ T cells, and sequencing came afterward.

Isolation of CD4+ T cells took place after approximately 10 days of culture. The CDR3 sequence is 11 residues long. The V gene's germline CDR1 is SQVTM and CDR2 ANQGSEA. Trimming pared 5 bases from V and 5 bases from J, leaving 9 bases between. The receptor was isolated from a human donor who had a prior SARS-CoV-2 infection. This chain connects TRBV29-1 to TRBJ2-5, with a weak D call TRBD2 (5 bases). The sample here was CD4+ T cells from PBMCs cultured without peptide, taken before COVID-19 vaccination. CDR3 coding DNA: TGCAGCGTTACTAGTTCCGAGACCCAGTACTTC. Its translation: CSVTSSETQYF.